This TCR beta chain was captured in a study of Graves' ophthalmopathy and Graves' hyperthyroidism. Beta-chain TCR CDR3 regions were amplified from RNA transcripts. First-round RT-PCR with HTBI primers preceded a second-round multiplex PCR. One entry per CDR3 protein, called by TCRdb with MiXCR from the multiplex PCR reads. The table shows roughly 13,000 distinct CDR3 sequences, with around 50% occurring only once. V was pared by 5 bases and J by 9 bases, with 11 bases between. Germline CDR1 reads SNHLY; CDR2 reads FYNNEI. CDR3 length equals 12 residues. This chain uses TRBV2 with TRBJ2-1; weak D call: TRBD2 (6 bases). The sequence was obtained from a woman in her twenties or thirties with Graves' ophthalmopathy. The specimen was peripheral blood. CDR3 in amino acids: CASSLGLSEQFF. The CDR3 nucleotides read TGTGCCAGCAGTCTCGGACTAAGTGAGCAGTTCTTC.